Each of the 13 T cell receptor beta chains below was sequenced from the same sample in a study of shared T cell receptors in the human thymus. Using immunoSEQ multiplex PCR, the repertoire was profiled, and TCRdb retains in-frame clones only, with some absent. The repertoire holds roughly 710,000 clones, with around 85% as singletons. This sample also appeared in a second study, on human thymus T cells.

Sequences were obtained from thymocytes. Receptors originate from a girl under two years old with a congenital heart defect.

V and J are TRBV10-3 and TRBJ1-1; 8 positions match TRBD1. The CDR3 sequence is 15 residues long. CDR1 is ENHRY and CDR2 is SYGVKD in the germline V gene. Germline trimming cut 6 bases from V and 3 bases from J; bases unmatched to any gene: 9. CDR3 loop: CAIRVGQGAYTEAFF. CDR3 nucleotide sequence: TGTGCCATCAGGGTGGGGCAGGGGGCGTACACTGAAGCTTTCTTT.

V gene TRBV6-5 combines with J gene TRBJ2-5, with 9 bases that match TRBD1. CDR3 size: 15 residues. The germline gives CDR1 MNHEY, CDR2 SVGAGI. Germline trimming cut 6 bases from V and 5 bases from J; bases unmatched to any gene: 10. CDR3 DNA: TGTGCCAGCAGCCTCCAGACAGGGGGAGGGGAGACCCAGTACTTC. Translating gives CASSLQTGGGETQYF.

This chain connects TRBV5-1 to TRBJ2-1; maybe TRBD2 (6 bases). Trimming removed 6 bases at V and 5 bases at J, with 9 bases between. The CDR3 consists of 12 residues. Germline V gene lookup returns CDR1 SGHRS and CDR2 YFSETQ. The CDR3 loop reads CASKSGHNEQFF. The CDR3 bases are TGCGCCAGCAAAAGCGGGCACAATGAGCAGTTCTTC.

This clone was seen only a few times. The rearrangement uses TRBV11-2 and TRBJ2-2; TRBD2 aligns across 9 bases. Trimming cost V 1 base and J 3 bases; bases outside gene matches: 6. The CDR3 extends over 17 amino acids. The germline CDR1 and CDR2 sequences are SGHAT and FQNNGV. The CDR3 sequence: CASSLGGGADYTGELFF. The DNA of the CDR3 is TGTGCCAGCAGCTTAGGCGGGGGGGCGGATTACACCGGGGAGCTGTTTTTT.

The chain joins TRBV15 to TRBJ2-2, with a possible D match to TRBD1 (6 bases). The CDR3 contains 19 residues. Deletions cut 2 bases from V and 1 base from J, with 20 bases between. Germline CDR1 reads LNHNV; CDR2 reads YYDKDF (reference sequence). The DNA of the CDR3 is TGTGCCACCAGCAGACCAAACCCCGTCCGGACAGAGAACACCGGGGAGCTGTTTTTT. It translates to CATSRPNPVRTENTGELFF.

Points on this clone: Other nucleotide sequences in the sample specify the same CDR3. The chain recombines TRBV29-1 with TRBJ1-5, with 7 bases matching TRBD1. Germline V gene lookup returns CDR1 SQVTM and CDR2 ANQGSEA. J gave up 4 bases and V 4 bases, and 4 bases lay outside the gene matches. This CDR3 is 13 amino acids long. The CDR3 reads CSVGQGGNQPQHF. The CDR3 nucleotides are TGCAGCGTTGGTCAGGGGGGAAATCAGCCCCAGCATTTT.

Here the CDR3 DNA reads TGCGCCAGCAGTGAGACCATCTTCGCCAGGACAGAGCAAGAGACCCAGTACTTC. Encoded protein: CASSETIFARTEQETQYF. The chain employs TRBV10-1 and TRBJ2-5, with a tentative D call TRBD1 (6 bases). V was pared by 2 bases and J by 2 bases, with 21 bases between. The CDR3 sequence is 18 residues long. Germline CDR1 and CDR2: WNHNN and SYGVQD (reference sequence).

This clone was seen a handful of times. The chain carries TRBV7-2 and TRBJ1-2; 10 bases line up with TRBD1. Germline lookup yields CDR1 SGHTA and CDR2 FQGNSA. J lost 5 bases, V lost 4 bases, and 7 bases had no gene match. The CDR3 spans 15 residues. CDR3 bases: TGTGCCAGCAGCTACCACCCGGGACAGGGGTATGGCTACACCTTC. It translates to CASSYHPGQGYGYTF.

This clone was counted once. The chain links TRBV4-3 to TRBJ2-2, with no clear D. The CDR3 totals 16 residues. CDR1 and CDR2 from the germline V gene are LGHNA and YSLEER. V lost 0 bases and J lost 3, with 11 bases in between. The CDR3 DNA sequence: TGCGCCAGCAGCCAAGATTCACGTAGTTACACCGGGGAGCTGTTTTTT. It yields the protein CASSQDSRSYTGELFF.

This clone was recorded only once. This sequence joins TRBV5-1 and TRBJ1-3; 12 bases align to TRBD1. CDR3 length: 24 amino acids. CDR1 and CDR2 (germline): SGHRS, YFSETQ. Trimming cost V 0 bases and J 0 bases; bases outside gene matches: 22. The DNA of the CDR3 is TGCGCCAGCAGCTTGGATGTGGGACAGGGGGCGCGTGCGCGGGCGGGCATCTCTGGAAACACCATATATTTT. It translates to CASSLDVGQGARARAGISGNTIYF. Using reference TRBV5-1 and TRBJ1-3 for the parts outside the CDR3, the full variable domain is KAGVTQTPRYLIKTRGQQVTLSCSPISGHRSVSWYQQTPGQGLQFLFEYFSETQRNKGNFPGRFSGRQFSNSRSEMNVSTLELGDSALYLCASSLDVGQGARARAGISGNTIYFGEGSWLTVV.

The CDR3: CASSLYLAGAYRYNEQFF. The CDR3 DNA sequence: TGCGCCAGCAGCTTGTACCTAGCGGGGGCCTACCGTTACAATGAGCAGTTCTTC. The V and J genes are TRBV5-1 and TRBJ2-1; 10 bases agree with TRBD2. Germline CDR1 and CDR2: SGHRS and YFSETQ. V lost 1 base, J lost 4 bases, and 11 bases stayed unmatched. There are 18 residues in the CDR3.

This chain joins TRBV27 and TRBJ1-1, with D maybe TRBD1 (6 bases). Germline V CDR1 and CDR2: MNHEY, SMNVEV (reference sequence). V lost 5 bases and J 7 bases, leaving 23 bases between the germline ends. The CDR3 length is 16 residues. CDR3 residues: CASSNNRLHGQFEAFF. CDR3 coding DNA: TGTGCCAGCAGTAATAACAGACTTCACGGACAGTTTGAAGCTTTCTTT.

The chain recombines TRBV6-8 with TRBJ2-1, with 13 bases lining up with TRBD2. CDR1 and CDR2 from the germline V gene are MNHGY and SAAAGT. J lost 0 bases, V lost 6 bases, and 17 bases had no gene match. The CDR3 loop spans 21 amino acids. CDR3 sequence (DNA): TGTGCCAGCAGCAACACCCCGCTGACTAGCGGGGGGCCGGTCTCCTACAATGAGCAGTTCTTC. This encodes CASSNTPLTSGGPVSYNEQFF.